A selection of T cell receptor beta chains follows, all from one sample in a study of identical twins. Using its own MiXCR run on the 5' RACE reads, TCRdb lists one record per CDR3 protein. The sample records some 500,000 distinct CDR3 sequences, approximately 10% being singletons. This same sample was also part of a study on yellow fever vaccine responses in identical twins.

Sequenced: PBMCs. The receptors originated from a woman between 18 and 29 years old in good health. Each CDR3 is given with its conserved first and last residue. Fields, in order: clone size, D gene, V gene, J gene, CDR3 DNA, CDR3 protein. A D gene is named only where the DNA matches it firmly. The listing skips clone size in some rows; elsewhere it reads once, few, many or a size class.

few	TRBD2	TRBV7-9	TRBJ2-5	TGTGCCAGCAGCTTACTTCCGGGAGGGCCAGAGACCCAGTACTTC	CASSLLPGGPETQYF
few	-	TRBV2	TRBJ2-7	TGTGCCAGCAGAAGAGGGGCGGGGGCGCACGACGAGCAGTACTTC	CASRRGAGAHDEQYF
few	-	TRBV11-2	TRBJ2-2	TGTGCCAGCAGCTTGGGGCAGCTACTTAAACTGCGAAGCACCGGGGAGCTGTTTTTT	CASSLGQLLKLRSTGELFF
many	-	TRBV28	TRBJ2-7	TGTGCCAGCAGCCGTTACGGTTACGAGCAGTACTTC	CASSRYGYEQYF
few	-	TRBV6-4	TRBJ2-2	TGTGCCAGCAGTGATCAGGGGGGCACCGGGGAGCTGTTTTTT	CASSDQGGTGELFF
few	-	TRBV5-1	TRBJ1-3	TGCGCCAGCAGCCCCACTTCGGCCGGTAACACCATATATTTT	CASSPTSAGNTIYF
-	-	TRBV15	TRBJ1-5	TGTGCCACCAGCAGACACCTTAGCAATCAGCCCCAGCATTTT	CATSRHLSNQPQHF
few	-	TRBV9	TRBJ2-7	TGTGCCAGCAGCGTAGCTGATGCATCCTACGAGCAGTACTTC	CASSVADASYEQYF
many	-	TRBV5-1	TRBJ2-5	TGCGCCAGCAGCTTGAATTCGGGGATTCAAGAGACCCAGTACTTC	CASSLNSGIQETQYF
few	-	TRBV28	TRBJ1-2	TGTGCCAGCAGTTTATTGGCAGTTTCCTTCCTCAATGGCTACACCTTC	CASSLLAVSFLNGYTF
-	-	TRBV7-7	TRBJ2-3	TGTGCTAGCAGCTTAGCGGTTGTGGGTTGGACAGATACGCAGTATTTT	CASSLAVVGWTDTQYF
-	-	TRBV20-1	TRBJ1-6	TGCAGTGCTAGAGGGAATTCACCCCTCCACTTT	CSARGNSPLHF
-	TRBD1	TRBV2	TRBJ2-5	TGTGCCAGCACAGGACAGGTCCAAGAGACCCAGTACTTC	CASTGQVQETQYF
many	-	TRBV11-2	TRBJ2-7	TGTGCCAGCAGCTCCCCCGGAAACCCCAACTACGAGCAGTACTTC	CASSSPGNPNYEQYF
-	-	TRBV2	TRBJ2-3	TGTGCCAGCAGTGTGGAGCGCACAGATACGCAGTATTTT	CASSVERTDTQYF
-	TRBD2	TRBV9	TRBJ2-5	TGTGCCAGCAGTTTTCTTAGCGGGAGTCCCCAAGAGACCCAGTACTTC	CASSFLSGSPQETQYF
few	TRBD1	TRBV11-2	TRBJ1-2	TGTGCCAGCAGCAAAGGGACAGGCTATGGCTACACCTTC	CASSKGTGYGYTF
many	-	TRBV4-2	TRBJ2-7	TGTGCCAGCAGCCAGTCGCCAGCGGGCGCCTACGAGCAGTACTTC	CASSQSPAGAYEQYF
many	-	TRBV6-2/TRBV6-3	TRBJ2-2	TGTGCCAGCAGTCGCAGCAGGACCGGGGAGCTGTTTTTT	CASSRSRTGELFF
few	TRBD2	TRBV10-3	TRBJ2-7	TGTGCCATCAGTGAGACCGGACTAGCGGTCTCCTACGAGCAGTACTTC	CAISETGLAVSYEQYF
many	-	TRBV6-1	TRBJ1-4	TGTGCCAGCTCGTTAGGGGGTGCAACTAATGAAAAACTGTTTTTT	CASSLGGATNEKLFF